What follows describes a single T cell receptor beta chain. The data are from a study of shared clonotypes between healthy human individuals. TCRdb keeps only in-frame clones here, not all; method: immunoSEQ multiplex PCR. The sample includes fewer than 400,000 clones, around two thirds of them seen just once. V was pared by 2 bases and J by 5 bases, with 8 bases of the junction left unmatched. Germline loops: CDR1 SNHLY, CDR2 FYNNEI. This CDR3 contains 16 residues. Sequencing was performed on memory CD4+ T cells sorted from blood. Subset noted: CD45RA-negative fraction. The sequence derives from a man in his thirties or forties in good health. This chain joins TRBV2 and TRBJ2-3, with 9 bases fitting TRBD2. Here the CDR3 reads CASSEPPSGTLDTQYF. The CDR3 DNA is TGTGCCAGCAGTGAACCCCCTAGCGGGACCTTAGATACGCAGTATTTT.